This T cell receptor beta chain was observed in a study of blood T cell repertoires in COVID-19. Whole-study context: Both acute and convalescent COVID-19 samples were obtained from the United States, Italy and Spain. The cDNA or gDNA used as material had been derived from T cells, B-cell-depleted T cells, or PBMCs.

Regarding this clone: Other DNA sequences in this sample translate to the same CDR3.

Per the authors' pipeline: Estimation of nucleated cell counts was performed using reference gene primer amplification. Method: immunoSEQ multiplex PCR; TCRdb's copy keeps in-frame clones and lacks some. V and J calls and clone size follow that table, whereas D and trimming were derived from the DNA. This table has tens of thousands of clones, about four fifths appearing once. The germline V gene encodes CDR1 MNHEY and CDR2 SMNVEV (reference sequence). This CDR3 is built from 14 residues. The V and J ends lost 2 bases and 0 bases respectively, with 7 bases between them. This chain connects TRBV27 to TRBJ1-2; possible D gene TRBD1, 5 bases. The sample consisted of peripheral blood. This TCR was sampled from a man aged 45-60 years with active COVID-19. The CDR3 coding sequence is TGTGCCAGCAGTTTAGCAGGGACTAACTATGGCTACACCTTC. It specifies CASSLAGTNYGYTF.